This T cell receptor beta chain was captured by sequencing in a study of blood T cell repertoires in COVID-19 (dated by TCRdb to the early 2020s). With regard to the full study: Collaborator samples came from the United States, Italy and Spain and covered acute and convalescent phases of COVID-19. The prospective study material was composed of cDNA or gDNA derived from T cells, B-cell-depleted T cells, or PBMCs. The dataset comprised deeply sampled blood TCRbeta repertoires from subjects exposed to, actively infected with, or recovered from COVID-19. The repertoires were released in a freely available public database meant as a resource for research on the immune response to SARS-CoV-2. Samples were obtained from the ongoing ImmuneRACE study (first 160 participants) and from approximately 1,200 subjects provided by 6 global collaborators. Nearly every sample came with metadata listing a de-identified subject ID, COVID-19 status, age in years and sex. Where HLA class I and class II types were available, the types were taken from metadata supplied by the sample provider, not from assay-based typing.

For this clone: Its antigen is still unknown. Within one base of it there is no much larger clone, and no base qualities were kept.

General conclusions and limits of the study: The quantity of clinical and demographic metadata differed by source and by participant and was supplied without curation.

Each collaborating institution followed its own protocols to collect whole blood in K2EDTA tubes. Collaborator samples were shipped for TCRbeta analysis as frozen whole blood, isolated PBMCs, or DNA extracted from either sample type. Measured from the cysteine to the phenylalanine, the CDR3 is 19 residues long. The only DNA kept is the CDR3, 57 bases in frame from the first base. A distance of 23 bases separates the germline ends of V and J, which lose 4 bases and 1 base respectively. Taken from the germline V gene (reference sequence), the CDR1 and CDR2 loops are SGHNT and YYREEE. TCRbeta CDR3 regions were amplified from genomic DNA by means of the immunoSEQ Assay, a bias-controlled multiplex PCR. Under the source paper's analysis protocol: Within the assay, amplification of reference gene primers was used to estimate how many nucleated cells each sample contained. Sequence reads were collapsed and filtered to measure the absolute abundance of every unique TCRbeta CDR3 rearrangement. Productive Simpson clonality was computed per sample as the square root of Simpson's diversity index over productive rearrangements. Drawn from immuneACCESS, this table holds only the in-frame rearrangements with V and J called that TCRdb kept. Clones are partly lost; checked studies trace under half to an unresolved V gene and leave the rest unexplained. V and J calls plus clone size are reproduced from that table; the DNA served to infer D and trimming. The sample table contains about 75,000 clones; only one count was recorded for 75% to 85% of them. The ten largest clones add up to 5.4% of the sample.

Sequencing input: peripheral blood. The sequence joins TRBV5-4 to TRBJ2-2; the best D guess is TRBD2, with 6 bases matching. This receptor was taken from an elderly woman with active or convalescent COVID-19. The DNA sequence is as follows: TGTGCCAGCAGCCCGGTTAGGAGGGGACCAGAACTGAACACCGGGGAGCTGTTTTTT. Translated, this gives CASSPVRRGPELNTGELFF.